This T cell receptor (beta chain) was found in a study of T cell changes during pregnancy in multiple sclerosis. The J segment lost 3 bases and the V segment lost 6 bases, leaving 7 bases of the junction unmatched. The CDR3 runs to 15 residues. The V gene's germline CDR1 is SGHVS and CDR2 FNYEAQ. Generated by immunoSEQ multiplex PCR, the TCRdb table keeps only in-frame clones and is missing some. This sample has about 72,000 clones, with about 90% found just once. This receptor was obtained from a female donor with multiple sclerosis, enrolled in a pregnancy study. This chain uses TRBV7-6 with TRBJ2-2; TRBD1 matches at 7 bases. The specimen comprised peripheral blood, sampled in the second trimester of pregnancy. Written as DNA, the CDR3 is TGTGCCAGCAGTTCAAGAGACAGGGACACCGGGGAGCTGTTTTTT. This translates into CASSSRDRDTGELFF.